The rows below give T cell receptor beta chains drawn from one sample of a study of T cells in Graves' hyperthyroidism and ophthalmopathy. A single record per CDR3 protein comes from TCRdb applying MiXCR to the multiplex PCR reads. There are about 350,000 distinct CDR3 sequences in the sample; approximately 14% occur only once, and approximately 23% lies in the top ten. Specimen: blood. Receptor source: a woman aged 25 to 39 with Graves' hyperthyroidism. Each CDR3 is given with its conserved first and last residue. The D gene is left open where the match is weak. Some rows have no size entry. The others give once, few or many, or a class for an expanded clone.

>-|TRBJ2-1|few|TRBV5-1
CASAIYNEQFF
TGCGCCAGCGCTATCTACAATGAGCAGTTCTTC
>TRBD1|TRBJ2-7|many|TRBV5-1
CASSLGVGQGSEQYF
TGCGCCAGCAGCTTGGGGGTGGGACAGGGGTCCGAGCAGTACTTC
>-|TRBJ2-5|few|TRBV9
CASSVGHLGAETQYF
TGTGCCAGCAGCGTCGGACACTTGGGGGCGGAGACCCAGTACTTC
>-|TRBJ1-5|few|TRBV30
CAWSTRQRQPQHF
TGTGCCTGGAGCACCCGACAGAGGCAGCCCCAGCATTTT
>TRBD1|TRBJ2-1|-|TRBV20-1
CSARINRGFYNEQFF
TGCAGTGCTAGAATTAACAGGGGGTTTTACAATGAGCAGTTCTTC
>TRBD2|TRBJ2-4|few|TRBV28
CASTPREGWVAKNIQYF
TGTGCCAGCACCCCTCGGGAGGGTTGGGTAGCCAAAAACATTCAGTACTTC
>-|TRBJ2-7|many|TRBV27
CASSTGIREQYF
TGTGCCAGCAGTACAGGGATTCGGGAGCAGTACTTC
>TRBD1|TRBJ1-1|many|TRBV28
CASRTGWTEAFF
TGTGCCAGTCGGACAGGGTGGACTGAAGCTTTCTTT
>-|TRBJ1-1|many|TRBV19
CASSIYGGQIEAFF
TGTGCCAGTAGTATATACGGGGGCCAGATTGAAGCTTTCTTT
>TRBD1|TRBJ2-7|many|TRBV10-3
CAISEPGTGDTYEQYF
TGTGCCATCAGTGAGCCTGGGACAGGCGACACCTACGAGCAGTACTTC
>-|TRBJ2-7|many|TRBV2
CASSAAVYEQYF
TGTGCCAGCAGTGCGGCCGTCTACGAGCAGTACTTC
>TRBD1|TRBJ2-3|-|TRBV7-3
CASSVQGALADTQYF
TGTGCCAGCAGCGTACAGGGGGCGCTTGCAGATACGCAGTATTTT
>TRBD1|TRBJ2-3|many|TRBV10-3
CASIPRDRGTDTQYF
TGTGCCAGCATACCTCGGGACAGGGGAACAGATACGCAGTATTTT
>-|TRBJ2-3|many|TRBV12-3/TRBV12-4
CASNKITREDTQYF
TGTGCCAGCAATAAAATCACCCGAGAAGATACGCAGTATTTT
>TRBD1|TRBJ2-5|few|TRBV6-1
CASWGTGGRETQYF
TGTGCCAGCTGGGGGACAGGGGGCAGAGAGACCCAGTACTTC
>TRBD2|TRBJ2-5|few|TRBV5-1
CASSSGLAGVSQETQYF
TGCGCCAGCAGCTCTGGACTAGCGGGAGTGTCACAAGAGACCCAGTACTTC
>-|TRBJ2-3|-|TRBV20-1
CSARDPAGITDTQYF
TGCAGTGCTAGAGATCCGGCGGGAATCACAGATACGCAGTATTTT
>-|TRBJ2-7|few|TRBV4-1
CASSQVYLQGNEQYF
TGCGCCAGCAGCCAAGTCTACCTACAGGGTAACGAGCAGTACTTC
>-|TRBJ1-5|many|TRBV28
CASSLGHWNQPQHF
TGTGCCAGCAGTTTAGGTCACTGGAATCAGCCCCAGCATTTT
>-|TRBJ1-3|-|TRBV6-1
CASSENRNTIYF
TGTGCCAGCAGTGAAAATAGAAACACCATATATTTT
>-|TRBJ2-5|many|TRBV28
CASSTKRDARLNYQETQYF
TGTGCCAGCAGTACCAAACGGGACGCACGACTAAACTACCAAGAGACCCAGTACTTC
>-|TRBJ1-1|-|TRBV5-1
CASSTQTPSDTEAFF
TGCGCCAGCAGCACCCAGACACCAAGCGACACTGAAGCTTTCTTT
>-|TRBJ1-6|many|TRBV6-1
CASSEIGDNPSHF
TGTGCCAGCAGTGAAATAGGGGACAACCCTTCCCACTTT
>-|TRBJ2-1|-|TRBV7-2
CASSYPPGLTYNEQFF
TGTGCCAGCAGCTATCCCCCGGGACTGACTTACAATGAGCAGTTCTTC
>-|TRBJ2-6|-|TRBV27
CASSLGLGDSGANVLTF
TGTGCCAGCAGTTTAGGGCTGGGGGACTCTGGGGCCAACGTCCTGACTTTC
>TRBD2|TRBJ2-3|many|TRBV19
CASSITSGRDTQYF
TGTGCCAGTAGTATAACTAGCGGGAGAGATACGCAGTATTTT
>TRBD2|TRBJ2-1|-|TRBV19
CASSRLAGGRSYNEQFF
TGTGCCAGTAGTAGACTAGCGGGAGGGCGGTCCTACAATGAGCAGTTCTTC
>-|TRBJ2-7|many|TRBV7-2
CASSLHRMSEQYF
TGTGCCAGCAGCCTACACCGAATGTCCGAGCAGTACTTC